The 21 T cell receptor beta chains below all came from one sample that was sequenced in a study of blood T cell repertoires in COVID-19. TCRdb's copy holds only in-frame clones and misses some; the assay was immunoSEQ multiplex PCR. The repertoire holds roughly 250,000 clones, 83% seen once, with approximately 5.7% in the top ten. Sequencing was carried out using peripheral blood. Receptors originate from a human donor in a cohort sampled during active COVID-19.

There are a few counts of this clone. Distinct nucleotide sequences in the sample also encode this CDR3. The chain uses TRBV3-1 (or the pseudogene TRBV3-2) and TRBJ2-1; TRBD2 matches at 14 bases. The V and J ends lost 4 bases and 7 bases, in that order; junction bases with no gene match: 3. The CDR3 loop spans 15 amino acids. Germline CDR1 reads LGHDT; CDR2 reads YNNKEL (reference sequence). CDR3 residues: CASSLTSGGANEQFF. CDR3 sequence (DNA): TGTGCCAGCAGCCTGACTAGCGGGGGGGCGAATGAGCAGTTCTTC.

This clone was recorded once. The CDR3, as DNA: TGTGCCAGTAGTATAGAATCGGGCTACAATGAGCAGTTCTTC. Its protein is CASSIESGYNEQFF. This chain joins TRBV19 and TRBJ2-1; D is uncertain. The CDR3 sequence is 14 residues long. The germline V gene encodes CDR1 LNHDA and CDR2 SQIVND (reference sequence). Trimming pared 0 bases from V and 3 bases from J, leaving 6 bases between.

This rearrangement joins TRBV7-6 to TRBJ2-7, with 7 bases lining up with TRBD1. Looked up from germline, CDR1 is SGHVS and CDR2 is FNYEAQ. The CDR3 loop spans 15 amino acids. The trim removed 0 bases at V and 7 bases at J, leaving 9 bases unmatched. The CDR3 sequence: CASSLAITGAKEQYF. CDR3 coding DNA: TGTGCCAGCAGCTTAGCGATTACAGGGGCGAAGGAGCAGTACTTC.

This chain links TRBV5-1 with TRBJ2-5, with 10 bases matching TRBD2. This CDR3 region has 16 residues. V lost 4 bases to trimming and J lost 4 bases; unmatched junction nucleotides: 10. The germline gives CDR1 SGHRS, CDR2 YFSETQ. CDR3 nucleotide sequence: TGCGCCAGCAGCGATCCCTTTAGCGGGAGGCCAGAGACCCAGTACTTC. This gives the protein CASSDPFSGRPETQYF.

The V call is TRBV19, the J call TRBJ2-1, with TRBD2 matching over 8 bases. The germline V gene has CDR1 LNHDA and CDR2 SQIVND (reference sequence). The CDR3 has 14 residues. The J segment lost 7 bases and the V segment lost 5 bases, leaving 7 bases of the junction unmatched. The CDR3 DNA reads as TGTGCCAGTAGTTCCAGCGGGAGACGGAATGAGCAGTTCTTC. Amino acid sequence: CASSSSGRRNEQFF.

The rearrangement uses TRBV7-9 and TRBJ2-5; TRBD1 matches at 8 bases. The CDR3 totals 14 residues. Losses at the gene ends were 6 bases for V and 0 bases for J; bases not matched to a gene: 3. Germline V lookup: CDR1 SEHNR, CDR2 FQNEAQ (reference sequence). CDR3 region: CASSYRGDQETQYF. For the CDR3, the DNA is TGTGCCAGCAGTTACAGGGGGGACCAAGAGACCCAGTACTTC.

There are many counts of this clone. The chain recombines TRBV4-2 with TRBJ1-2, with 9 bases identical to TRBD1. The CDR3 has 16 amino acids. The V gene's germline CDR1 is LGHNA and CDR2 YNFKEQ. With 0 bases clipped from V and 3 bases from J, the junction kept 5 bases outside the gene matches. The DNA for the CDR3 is TGTGCCAGCAGCCAAGACGGGACAGGGATCGACTATGGCTACACCTTC. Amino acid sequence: CASSQDGTGIDYGYTF.

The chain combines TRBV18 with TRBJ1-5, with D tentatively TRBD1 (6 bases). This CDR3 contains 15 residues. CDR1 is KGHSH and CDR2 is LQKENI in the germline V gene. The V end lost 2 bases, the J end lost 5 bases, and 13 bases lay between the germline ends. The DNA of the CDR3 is TGTGCCAGCTCACCAACCACAGGGATAGATCAGCCCCAGCATTTT. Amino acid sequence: CASSPTTGIDQPQHF.

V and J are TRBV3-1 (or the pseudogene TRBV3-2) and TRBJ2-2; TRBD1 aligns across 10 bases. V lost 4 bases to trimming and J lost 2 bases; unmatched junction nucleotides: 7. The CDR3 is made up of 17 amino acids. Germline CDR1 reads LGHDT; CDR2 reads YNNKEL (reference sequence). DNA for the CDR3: TGTGCCAGCAGCCGGTCCGGGACAGGGGTAAACACCGGGGAGCTGTTTTTT. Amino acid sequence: CASSRSGTGVNTGELFF.

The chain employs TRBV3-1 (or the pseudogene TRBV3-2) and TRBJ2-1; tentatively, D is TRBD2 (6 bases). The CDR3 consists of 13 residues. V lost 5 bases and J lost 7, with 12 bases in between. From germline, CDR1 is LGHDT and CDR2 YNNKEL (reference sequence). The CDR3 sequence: CASSDSGGNEQFF. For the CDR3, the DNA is TGTGCCAGCAGCGATAGCGGAGGTAATGAGCAGTTCTTC.

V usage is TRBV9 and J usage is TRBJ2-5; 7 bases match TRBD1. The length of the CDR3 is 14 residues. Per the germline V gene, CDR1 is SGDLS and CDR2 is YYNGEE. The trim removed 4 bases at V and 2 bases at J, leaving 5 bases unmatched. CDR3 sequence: CASSIPGQQETQYF. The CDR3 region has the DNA TGTGCCAGCAGCATCCCGGGACAGCAAGAGACCCAGTACTTC.

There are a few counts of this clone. The CDR3 coding sequence is TGTGCCGGCGGGCGGTCCTCTGGAAACACCATATATTTT. Translating gives CAGGRSSGNTIYF. This chain connects TRBV19 to TRBJ1-3; the D is unclear. V was shortened by 11 bases and J by 0 bases, with 11 bases between the two germline ends. Germline V gene data show CDR1 as LNHDA and CDR2 as SQIVND (reference sequence). The CDR3 extends over 13 amino acids.

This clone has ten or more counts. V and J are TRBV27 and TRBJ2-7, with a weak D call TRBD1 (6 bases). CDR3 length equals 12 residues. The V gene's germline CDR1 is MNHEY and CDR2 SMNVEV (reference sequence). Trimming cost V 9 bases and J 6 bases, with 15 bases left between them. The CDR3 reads CASLTRGGEQYF. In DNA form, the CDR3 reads TGTGCCAGTCTAACCCGAGGGGGCGAGCAGTACTTC.

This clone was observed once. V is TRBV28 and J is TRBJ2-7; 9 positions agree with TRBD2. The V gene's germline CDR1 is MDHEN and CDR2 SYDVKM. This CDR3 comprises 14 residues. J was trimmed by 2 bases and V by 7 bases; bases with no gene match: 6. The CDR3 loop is CASILAGRTYEQYF. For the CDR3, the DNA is TGTGCCAGCATCCTAGCGGGACGGACCTACGAGCAGTACTTC.

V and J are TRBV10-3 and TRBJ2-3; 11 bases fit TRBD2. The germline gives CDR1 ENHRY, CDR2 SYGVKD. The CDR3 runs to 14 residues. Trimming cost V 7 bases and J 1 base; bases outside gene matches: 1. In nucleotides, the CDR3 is TGTGCCATCAAGACTAGCGGGGGCACAGATACGCAGTATTTT. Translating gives CAIKTSGGTDTQYF.

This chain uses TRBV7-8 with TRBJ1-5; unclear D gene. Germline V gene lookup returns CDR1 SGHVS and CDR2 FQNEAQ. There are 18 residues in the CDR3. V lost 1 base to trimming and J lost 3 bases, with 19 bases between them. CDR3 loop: CASSLDRGMGINNQPQHF. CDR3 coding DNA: TGTGCCAGCAGCTTAGATCGGGGAATGGGGATAAACAATCAGCCCCAGCATTTT.

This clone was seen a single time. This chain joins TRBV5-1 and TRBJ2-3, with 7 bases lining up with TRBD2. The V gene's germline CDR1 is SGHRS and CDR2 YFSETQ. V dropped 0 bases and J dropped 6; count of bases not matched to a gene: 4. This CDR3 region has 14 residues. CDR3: CASSLVGREDTQYF. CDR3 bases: TGCGCCAGCAGCTTGGTAGGGAGGGAGGATACGCAGTATTTT.

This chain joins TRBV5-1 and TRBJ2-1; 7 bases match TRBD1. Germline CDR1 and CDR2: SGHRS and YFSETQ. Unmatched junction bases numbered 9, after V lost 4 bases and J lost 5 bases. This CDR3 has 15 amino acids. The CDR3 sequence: CASSLQDRVHNEQFF. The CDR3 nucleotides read TGCGCCAGCAGCCTGCAAGACAGGGTCCACAATGAGCAGTTCTTC.

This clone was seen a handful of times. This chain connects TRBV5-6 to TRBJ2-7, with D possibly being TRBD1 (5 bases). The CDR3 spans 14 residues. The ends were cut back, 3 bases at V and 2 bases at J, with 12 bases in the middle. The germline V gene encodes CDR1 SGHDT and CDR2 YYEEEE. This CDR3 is CASSWGFEAYEQYF. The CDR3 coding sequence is TGTGCCAGCAGCTGGGGCTTCGAGGCCTACGAGCAGTACTTC.

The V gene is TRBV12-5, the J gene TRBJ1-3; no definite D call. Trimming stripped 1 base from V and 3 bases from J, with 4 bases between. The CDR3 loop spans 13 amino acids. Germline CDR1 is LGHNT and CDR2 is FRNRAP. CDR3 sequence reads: CASGLGSGNTIYF. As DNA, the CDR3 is TGTGCTAGTGGTTTGGGGAGTGGAAACACCATATATTTT.

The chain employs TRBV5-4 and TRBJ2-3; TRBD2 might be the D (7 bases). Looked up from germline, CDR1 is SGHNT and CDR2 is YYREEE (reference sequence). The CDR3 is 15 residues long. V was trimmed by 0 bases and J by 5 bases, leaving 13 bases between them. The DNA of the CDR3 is TGTGCCAGCAGCTTGGAGGGGGGGGCAGGAGATACGCAGTATTTT. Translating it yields CASSLEGGAGDTQYF.